Listed below are T cell receptor beta chains from one sample, sequenced in a study of early T cells in non-severe SARS-CoV-2 infection. TCRdb ran MiXCR on the 5' RACE reads and lists one entry per CDR3 protein. The table has about 41,000 distinct CDR3 sequences, approximately 10% seen once; the top ten hold roughly 10%. Sequences were obtained from whole blood. These receptors all come from an adult who was a healthcare worker with PCR-confirmed SARS-CoV-2 infection or an uninfected control (not recorded which). The CDR3 runs from the conserved cysteine through the conserved F or W. The order of the fields is V gene, clone size, J gene, CDR3 length, D gene, CDR3 DNA, CDR3 protein. D genes are given only for firm matches. Clone size is stated in some rows and not others, as once, few, many or a class when expanded.

V: TRBV20-1; size: many; J: TRBJ2-3; length: 14; D: TRBD1; DNA: TGCAGACCGGGACAGGGGACGGGGGAGGATACGCAGTATTTT; CDR3: CRPGQGTGEDTQYF
V: TRBV29-1; size: few; J: TRBJ2-7; length: 13; D: -; DNA: TGCAGCGTTGGTCACAGGGGAGGTTACGAGCAGTACTTC; CDR3: CSVGHRGGYEQYF
V: TRBV7-2; size: many; J: TRBJ2-1; length: 14; D: -; DNA: TGTGCCAGCAGATTCGGCGGTAGCGAACCTGAGCAGTTCTTC; CDR3: CASRFGGSEPEQFF
V: TRBV19; size: many; J: TRBJ2-1; length: 14; D: -; DNA: TGTGCCAGTAGGGGACTCTCTCCGGGAAATGAGCAGTTCTTC; CDR3: CASRGLSPGNEQFF
V: TRBV24-1; size: -; J: TRBJ1-5; length: 16; D: -; DNA: TGTGCCACCAGTGAAGCCGGGACTGACCCCCATCAGCCCCAGCATTTT; CDR3: CATSEAGTDPHQPQHF
V: TRBV7-2; size: few; J: TRBJ2-7; length: 15; D: TRBD1; DNA: TGTGCCAGCAGTTCCCCCCGGGACAGGGTATCCGAGCAGTACTTC; CDR3: CASSSPRDRVSEQYF
V: TRBV20-1; size: -; J: TRBJ2-5; length: 14; D: TRBD2; DNA: TGCAGTGCTCCACCCGCGGGGGGCCAAGAGACCCAGTACTTC; CDR3: CSAPPAGGQETQYF
V: TRBV11-2; size: many; J: TRBJ1-4; length: 14; D: TRBD1; DNA: TGTGCCAGCAGCCGGGGACAGGCAACTGAAAAACTGTTTTTT; CDR3: CASSRGQATEKLFF
V: TRBV5-1; size: many; J: TRBJ2-1; length: 15; D: -; DNA: TGCGCCAGCAGCTGGGGAGACAGGGAGGTCAATGAGCAGTTCTTC; CDR3: CASSWGDREVNEQFF
V: TRBV7-9; size: -; J: TRBJ2-1; length: 13; D: TRBD2; DNA: TGTGCCAGCAGCTTAGGACTAGCCGATGAGCAGTTCTTC; CDR3: CASSLGLADEQFF
V: TRBV6-5; size: few; J: TRBJ2-1; length: 11; D: -; DNA: TGTGCCAGCACTCGCAAGAATGAGCAGTTCTTC; CDR3: CASTRKNEQFF
V: TRBV6-6; size: many; J: TRBJ2-1; length: 15; D: -; DNA: TGTGCCAGCAGCTACACTAGTTACTCCTACAATGAGCAGTTCTTC; CDR3: CASSYTSYSYNEQFF
V: TRBV4-2; size: few; J: TRBJ1-1; length: 15; D: -; DNA: TGTGCCAGCAGCCAGGCACCTGGACAGAACACTGAAGCTTTCTTT; CDR3: CASSQAPGQNTEAFF
V: TRBV20-1; size: few; J: TRBJ2-7; length: 12; D: -; DNA: TGCAGTGCTAGAGCGGCTCTCTACGAGCAGTACTTC; CDR3: CSARAALYEQYF
V: TRBV27; size: -; J: TRBJ2-6; length: 23; D: TRBD2; DNA: TGTGCCAGCAGTTTATCCCTCGTCGTTTCATATAGCGGGGTTAGCTCTGGGGCCAACGTCCTGACTTTC; CDR3: CASSLSLVVSYSGVSSGANVLTF
V: TRBV7-2; size: many; J: TRBJ1-6; length: 15; D: -; DNA: TGTGCCAGCAGCTTAGCGAGGACGACCAATTCACCCCTCCACTTT; CDR3: CASSLARTTNSPLHF
V: TRBV7-3; size: many; J: TRBJ1-6; length: 15; D: TRBD1; DNA: TGTGCCAGCAGCCGGGAACAGGGGGCAAGGTCACCCCTCCACTTT; CDR3: CASSREQGARSPLHF
V: TRBV7-9; size: few; J: TRBJ1-6; length: 15; D: TRBD1; DNA: TGTGCCAGCAGCTTAGAGACAGGGGCCAATTCACCCCTCCACTTT; CDR3: CASSLETGANSPLHF
V: TRBV11-2; size: many; J: TRBJ2-3; length: 15; D: -; DNA: TGTGCCAGCAGCTGGCGTCGGACTAACACAGATACGCAGTATTTT; CDR3: CASSWRRTNTDTQYF
V: TRBV6-6; size: many; J: TRBJ2-7; length: 17; D: TRBD1; DNA: TGTGCCAGCAGTCCACTTCCTCGGGACAGGGAACACCACGAGCAGTACTTC; CDR3: CASSPLPRDREHHEQYF
V: TRBV6-5; size: many; J: TRBJ2-7; length: 16; D: TRBD1; DNA: TGTGCCAGCAGTTACTTCCCGGGACAGGGGGATTACGAGCAGTACTTC; CDR3: CASSYFPGQGDYEQYF
V: TRBV2; size: few; J: TRBJ2-7; length: 12; D: -; DNA: TGTGCCAGCGGGCAGGCCTCCTACGAGCAGTACTTC; CDR3: CASGQASYEQYF
V: TRBV7-7; size: few; J: TRBJ2-3; length: 16; D: -; DNA: TGTGCCAGCAGCTTAGTACTAGGGGGTGGCACAGATACGCAGTATTTT; CDR3: CASSLVLGGGTDTQYF
V: TRBV9; size: few; J: TRBJ2-1; length: 13; D: -; DNA: TGTGCCAGCAGCGTATCCGGTAACAATGAGCAGTTCTTC; CDR3: CASSVSGNNEQFF
V: TRBV24-1; size: -; J: TRBJ2-1; length: 15; D: -; DNA: TGTGCCACCAGTGAGGGGAAGGGGGTTCTGGATGAGCAGTTCTTC; CDR3: CATSEGKGVLDEQFF
V: TRBV14; size: -; J: TRBJ2-1; length: 14; D: -; DNA: TGTGCCAGCAGCCGCTATGGCTCCTACAATGAGCAGTTCTTC; CDR3: CASSRYGSYNEQFF